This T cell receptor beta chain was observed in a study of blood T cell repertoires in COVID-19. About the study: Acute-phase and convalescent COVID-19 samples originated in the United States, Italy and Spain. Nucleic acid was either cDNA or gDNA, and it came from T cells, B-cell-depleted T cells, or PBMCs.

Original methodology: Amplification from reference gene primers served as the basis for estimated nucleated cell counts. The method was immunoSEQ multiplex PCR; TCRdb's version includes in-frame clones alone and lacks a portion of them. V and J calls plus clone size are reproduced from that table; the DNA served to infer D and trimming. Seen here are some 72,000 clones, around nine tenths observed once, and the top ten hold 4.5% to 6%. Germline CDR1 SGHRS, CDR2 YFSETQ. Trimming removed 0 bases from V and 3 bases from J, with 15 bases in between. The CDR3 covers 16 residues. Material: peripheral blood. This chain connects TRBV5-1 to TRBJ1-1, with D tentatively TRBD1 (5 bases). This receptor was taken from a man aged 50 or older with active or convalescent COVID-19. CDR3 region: CASSLAAGLSDTEAFF. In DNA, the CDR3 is TGCGCCAGCAGCTTGGCCGCAGGGCTATCTGACACTGAAGCTTTCTTT.